The 21 T cell receptor beta chains below come from one sample, sequenced in a study of cytomegalovirus exposure and HLA in healthy donors. PCR involved 60 Vbeta and 13 Jbeta primers. The assay was immunoSEQ multiplex PCR, and TCRdb's table has in-frame clones only and misses some. The table shows about 160,000 clones, with roughly 85% occurring only once. Sequencing used PBMCs. The source is a man aged 40-55 years in good health and CMV-seronegative.

V gene TRBV9 combines with J gene TRBJ2-2; D perhaps matches TRBD2 (5 bases). Germline V gene lookup returns CDR1 SGDLS and CDR2 YYNGEE. The ends were cut back, 0 bases at V and 0 bases at J, with 9 bases in the middle. The CDR3 is made up of 16 amino acids. CDR3 protein: CASSVGVATNTGELFF. The CDR3 nucleotides read TGTGCCAGCAGCGTAGGAGTAGCGACGAACACCGGGGAGCTGTTTTTT.

The chain has TRBV15 and TRBJ1-3; 7 bases are shared with TRBD1. Germline values: CDR1 LNHNV, CDR2 YYDKDF (reference sequence). The V gene end was trimmed by 0 bases and the J gene end by 0 bases; junction bases not matched to a gene: 5. This CDR3 comprises 17 residues. Here the CDR3 reads CATSRDPTGVSGNTIYF. For the CDR3, the DNA is TGTGCCACCAGCAGAGATCCTACAGGGGTCTCTGGAAACACCATATATTTT. Filled out from reference TRBV15 and TRBJ1-3, the complete variable domain reads DAMVIQNPRYQVTQFGKPVTLSCSQTLNHNVMYWYQQKSSQAPKLLFHYYDKDFNNEADTPDNFQSRRPNTSFCFLDIRSPGLGDTAMYLCATSRDPTGVSGNTIYFGEGSWLTVV.

Points on this clone: The junction departs from the called germline gene at one end, perhaps through a read error. The same CDR3 can be traced to other DNA sequences in this sample. The chain employs TRBV30 and TRBJ2-1; D gene uncertain. The CDR3 runs to 11 residues. CDR1 is GTSNPN, CDR2 SVGIG, per germline (reference sequence). CDR3 nucleotides: TGTGCTTGGATGTTCGACAATGAGCAGTTCTTC. Protein sequence: CAWMFDNEQFF.

Worth noting for this clone: The junction differs from germline at one of its ends, possibly a read error. This rearrangement joins TRBV28 to TRBJ2-6; 9 bases agree with TRBD1. The CDR3 covers 16 residues. The germline V gene encodes CDR1 MDHEN and CDR2 SYDVKM. The DNA of the CDR3 is TGTGCCACCACACAGGGGGCCTTATCTGGGGCCAACGGCCTGACTTTC. Protein: CATTQGALSGANGLTF. The variable domain in full, with the rest retrieved from reference TRBV28 and TRBJ2-6, is DVKVTQSSRYLVKRTGEKVFLECVQDMDHENMFWYRQDPGLGLRLIYFSYDVKMKEKGDIPEGYSVSREKKERFSLILESASTNQTSMYLCATTQGALSGANGLTFGAGSRLTVL.

In its sample, this clone was seen once. The CDR3 region is CASSQSAGDAYNEQFF. CDR3 nucleotide sequence: TGTGCCAGCAGCCAATCAGCGGGGGACGCCTACAATGAGCAGTTCTTC. V is TRBV4-2 and J is TRBJ2-1; 8 bases match TRBD2. Trimming took 2 bases from V and 2 from J; bases not matched to a gene: 5. This CDR3 contains 16 residues. Germline-derived CDR1 and CDR2 are LGHNA and YNFKEQ.

Only a few counts were recorded for this clone. The V call is TRBV6-5, the J call TRBJ2-4; TRBD1 aligns across 9 bases. Germline trimming cut 5 bases from V and 16 bases from J; bases unmatched to any gene: 12. The CDR3 sequence is 13 residues long. CDR1 MNHEY and CDR2 SVGAGI come from the germline V gene. The CDR3 DNA follows: TGTGCCAGCAGTGCCGTCCCGGGACAGGGTCCCTACTTC. Translated: CASSAVPGQGPYF.

This chain uses TRBV5-1 with TRBJ1-2, with TRBD1 matching over 12 bases. With 4 bases clipped from V and 8 bases from J, the junction kept 6 bases outside the gene matches. This CDR3 is built from 14 residues. The germline V gene encodes CDR1 SGHRS and CDR2 YFSETQ. The CDR3 protein is CASSVGQGARGYTF. CDR3 DNA sequence: TGCGCCAGCAGCGTGGGACAGGGGGCAAGAGGCTACACCTTC.

This chain joins TRBV7-2 and TRBJ2-1; D remains unclear. Germline V gene lookup returns CDR1 SGHTA and CDR2 FQGNSA. V was shortened by 7 bases and J by 0 bases, with 13 bases between the two germline ends. CDR3 length: 15 amino acids. CDR3 residues: CASTTGGSSYNEQFF. CDR3 nucleotides: TGTGCCAGCACCACGGGTGGTAGCTCCTACAATGAGCAGTTCTTC.

This chain links TRBV5-6 with TRBJ2-1; D may be TRBD2 (6 bases). Germline lookup yields CDR1 SGHDT and CDR2 YYEEEE. The CDR3 has 15 residues. The ends were cut back, 0 bases at V and 8 bases at J, with 15 bases in the middle. CDR3 residues: CASSLVVTSLDEQFF. CDR3 in DNA: TGTGCCAGCAGCTTGGTAGTTACTAGCTTGGATGAGCAGTTCTTC.

CDR3 coding DNA: TGTGCCATCGATAGCGGGAGGGGGGGTACGCAGTATTTT. Amino acids: CAIDSGRGGTQYF. This chain joins TRBV5-4 and TRBJ2-3, with 11 bases lining up with TRBD2. The CDR3 is 13 residues long. V trimming: 9 bases; J trimming: 8 bases; junction bases outside the gene matches: 8. Looked up from germline, CDR1 is SGHNT and CDR2 is YYREEE (reference sequence).

This rearrangement joins TRBV29-1 to TRBJ2-7, with 8 bases aligning to TRBD1. Germline CDR1 reads SQVTM; CDR2 reads ANQGSEA. This CDR3 region has 14 residues. The ends lost 6 bases at V and 6 bases at J; junction bases unmatched: 13. CDR3 bases: TGCAGCGTAGGGGGCCGGGACAGGTGGTCCGAGCAGTACTTC. This codes for CSVGGRDRWSEQYF.

CDR3 DNA sequence: TGTGCCAGCAGCGTAGAAATCGGAGGGAAGACCTACAATGAGCAGTTCTTC. Amino acids: CASSVEIGGKTYNEQFF. The chain is built from TRBV9 and TRBJ2-1, with D tentatively TRBD2 (6 bases). The CDR3 spans 17 residues. Per the germline V gene, CDR1 is SGDLS and CDR2 is YYNGEE. Trimming left V 0 bases short and J 2 bases short, with 15 bases between.

The chain uses TRBV19 and TRBJ2-5; 7 positions agree with TRBD2. Germline lookup yields CDR1 LNHDA and CDR2 SQIVND (reference sequence). This CDR3 spans 15 amino acids. The V segment lost 0 bases and the J segment 4 bases; nucleotides outside the gene matches: 5. As DNA, the CDR3 is TGTGCCAGTAGTATAGATCCGGGGAGGGGAGAGACCCAGTACTTC. Its translation: CASSIDPGRGETQYF.

The chain uses TRBV27 and TRBJ2-5; D possibly corresponds to TRBD2 (5 bases). The CDR3 has 14 amino acids. Germline CDR1 reads MNHEY; CDR2 reads SMNVEV (reference sequence). The V gene lost 4 bases and the J gene lost 5 bases, with 14 bases spanning the gap. In DNA, the CDR3 is TGTGCCAGCAGTTCTGTAGCGATGTTTGAGACCCAGTACTTC. The encoded protein is CASSSVAMFETQYF.

This chain links TRBV30 with TRBJ1-6; 8 bases align to TRBD1. CDR3 length equals 13 residues. Unmatched junction bases numbered 4, after V lost 1 base and J lost 11 bases. CDR1 and CDR2 (germline): GTSNPN, SVGIG (reference sequence). CDR3 protein: CAWSGTGSTPLHF. The CDR3 nucleotides read TGTGCCTGGAGTGGGACAGGGAGTACACCCCTCCACTTT.

The V call is TRBV15, the J call TRBJ2-5; 7 nucleotides align to TRBD2. J lost 2 bases, V lost 3 bases, and 9 bases had no gene match. The germline V gene encodes CDR1 LNHNV and CDR2 YYDKDF (reference sequence). CDR3 length: 16 amino acids. As DNA, the CDR3 is TGTGCCACCAGCAGCGGGACCAGGGAGGGTCAAGAGACCCAGTACTTC. Protein sequence: CATSSGTREGQETQYF.

The chain links TRBV6-6 to TRBJ2-5; D gene ambiguous. The V and J ends lost 6 bases and 5 bases respectively, with 13 bases between them. This CDR3 comprises 13 residues. From germline, CDR1 is MNHNY and CDR2 SVGAGI (reference sequence). This CDR3 reads CASSRHYRETQYF. In DNA, the CDR3 is TGTGCCAGCAGCCGGCACTATCGGGAGACCCAGTACTTC.

This clone was found once. The chain uses TRBV6-5 and TRBJ1-2; possibly TRBD1 for D (5 bases). In germline, CDR1 is MNHEY, CDR2 SVGAGI. Trimming pared 3 bases from V and 0 bases from J, leaving 14 bases between. The CDR3 is 16 residues long. This chain's CDR3 is CASSYRSAGPNYGYTF. CDR3 nucleotides: TGTGCCAGCAGTTATAGGTCCGCAGGGCCTAACTATGGCTACACCTTC.

The chain links TRBV30 to TRBJ2-7, with 8 bases aligning to TRBD1. This CDR3 is built from 13 residues. From germline, CDR1 is GTSNPN and CDR2 SVGIG (reference sequence). J gave up 2 bases and V 4 bases, and 4 bases lay outside the gene matches. The DNA of the CDR3 is TGTGCCTGGAATCCGGGACAGGCCTACGAGCAGTACTTC. Residues: CAWNPGQAYEQYF.

This chain links TRBV28 with TRBJ1-1, with D unresolved. V lost 2 bases and J lost 6, with 7 bases in between. Germline V gives CDR1 MDHEN, CDR2 SYDVKM. This CDR3 is 12 amino acids long. The CDR3, as DNA: TGTGCCAGCAGTTTACCCCGGTCTGAAGCTTTCTTT. Amino acid sequence: CASSLPRSEAFF.

This clone turned up a few times. The V and J genes are TRBV10-3 and TRBJ2-3, with D possibly matching TRBD1 (5 bases). CDR1 is ENHRY, CDR2 SYGVKD, per germline. V dropped 9 bases and J dropped 1 base, with 8 bases sitting between them. The length of the CDR3 is 12 residues. The CDR3 DNA follows: TGTGCCATAAAAGGGGGCACAGATACGCAGTATTTT. This sequence encodes CAIKGGTDTQYF.